This TCR beta chain was obtained from a study of blood T cell repertoires in COVID-19. Profiled with immunoSEQ multiplex PCR; TCRdb holds only in-frame clones, not every one. The sample lists about 150,000 clones, around 87% occurring once. This CDR3 has 16 amino acids. Trimming removed 1 base from V and 6 bases from J; junction bases left unmatched: 5. Per the germline V gene, CDR1 is SGHTA and CDR2 is FQGNSA. The sample was peripheral blood. The receptor comes from a man between 60 and 70 years old with COVID-19, enrolled during active disease. The chain joins TRBV7-2 to TRBJ2-3, with 12 positions matching TRBD2. This CDR3 reads CASSLETSGRKDTQYF. CDR3 DNA sequence: TGTGCCAGCAGCTTAGAGACTAGCGGGAGAAAGGATACGCAGTATTTT.